Following are 28 T cell receptor beta chains from one sample sequenced in a study of cytomegalovirus exposure and HLA in healthy donors (dated by TCRdb to about 2017). Library prep was done by the immunoSEQ multiplex PCR assay. For the multiplex PCR, a mixture combining 60 forward primers for TCR Vbeta segments and 13 reverse primers for TCR Jbeta segments was used. TCRdb took this table from immuneACCESS and kept in-frame rearrangements with V and J called. Such tables lack part of the clones; where checked against another copy, unresolved V genes explain under half of the gap, and the rest is unexplained. The sample's clone listing holds around 110,000 clones. The ten most abundant clones make up 3.7% of the sample. The sequenced material came from PBMCs. These receptors were collected from a man aged 30 to 45 in good health and CMV-seronegative.

This sequence joins TRBV19 and TRBJ2-3, with a possible D match to TRBD1 (5 bases). Trimming pared 5 bases from V and 2 bases from J, leaving 8 bases between. The CDR3 extends over 13 amino acids. Germline CDR1 LNHDA, CDR2 SQIVND (reference sequence). In DNA form, the CDR3 reads TGTGCCAGTAGTTCAGGGTCCACAGATACGCAGTATTTT. Protein product: CASSSGSTDTQYF.

CDR3 in amino acids: CAWSVRSREKLFF. The CDR3 nucleotides are TGTGCCTGGAGTGTAAGATCTCGGGAAAAACTGTTTTTT. The chain has TRBV30 and TRBJ1-4; no clear D gene. The CDR3 has 13 residues. Trimming took off 0 bases at V and 8 bases at J, with 10 bases between the two ends. In germline, CDR1 is GTSNPN, CDR2 SVGIG (reference sequence).

The V call is TRBV5-1, the J call TRBJ1-1; tentative D call: TRBD1 (5 bases). The germline V gene has CDR1 SGHRS and CDR2 YFSETQ. With 0 bases removed from V and 6 bases from J, the gap between germline ends came to 12 bases. The CDR3 runs to 14 residues. The CDR3 DNA reads as TGCGCCAGCAGCTTGGGCGGGGCGAGCGCTGAAGCTTTCTTT. It yields the protein CASSLGGASAEAFF.

The chain links TRBV18 to TRBJ1-3; 7 bases are a match to TRBD1. V lost 3 bases to trimming and J lost 0 bases; unmatched junction nucleotides: 5. Germline CDR1 is KGHSH and CDR2 is LQKENI. The CDR3 is 16 amino acids. The CDR3 region is CASSPDRAISGNTIYF. Here the CDR3 DNA reads TGTGCCAGCTCACCTGACAGGGCCATCTCTGGAAACACCATATATTTT.

The rearrangement joins TRBV2 to TRBJ2-5; D is possibly TRBD1 (5 bases). The V gene's germline CDR1 is SNHLY and CDR2 FYNNEI. The ends were cut back, 5 bases at V and 2 bases at J, with 12 bases in the middle. The CDR3 consists of 14 residues. As DNA, the CDR3 is TGTGCCAGCAGTAAAACGACAGCGCAAGAGACCCAGTACTTC. This encodes CASSKTTAQETQYF.

V is TRBV28 and J is TRBJ1-4; D is perhaps TRBD1 (5 bases). The V gene's germline CDR1 is MDHEN and CDR2 SYDVKM. This CDR3 region has 15 residues. V was clipped by 7 bases and J by 7 bases, with 19 bases between them. This CDR3 is CASTRSGGWSEKLFF. Written as DNA, the CDR3 is TGTGCCAGCACCCGATCGGGGGGGTGGAGTGAAAAACTGTTTTTT.

The V call is TRBV9, the J call TRBJ2-5; the match to TRBD1 covers 7 bases. Trimming at V came to 3 bases and at J to 5 bases, leaving 10 bases not matched to a gene. This CDR3 contains 15 residues. In germline, CDR1 is SGDLS, CDR2 YYNGEE. CDR3 nucleotides: TGTGCCAGCAGCGGTAACAGGGGATCGGGGGAGACCCAGTACTTC. This gives the protein CASSGNRGSGETQYF.

Here the CDR3 reads CASTGGPEKLFF. The CDR3 bases are TGTGCCAGCACCGGGGGTCCTGAAAAACTGTTTTTT. This rearrangement joins TRBV2 to TRBJ1-4; possibly TRBD1 for D (5 bases). The CDR3 covers 12 residues. With 7 bases removed from V and 7 bases from J, the gap between germline ends came to 10 bases. CDR1 is SNHLY, CDR2 FYNNEI, per germline.

The V call is TRBV6-1, the J call TRBJ2-7; no firm D call. Germline V gene data show CDR1 as MNHNS and CDR2 as SASEGT. The CDR3 extends over 14 amino acids. V was clipped by 6 bases and J by 1 base, with 13 bases between them. The CDR3 sequence is CASSESGLSYEQYF. In nucleotides, the CDR3 is TGTGCCAGCAGCGAATCCGGTCTTTCCTACGAGCAGTACTTC.

The J gene is TRBJ1-5, the V gene TRBV10-3, with a tentative D call TRBD1 (5 bases). The CDR3 consists of 16 residues. Germline CDR1 is ENHRY and CDR2 is SYGVKD. The V end was cut by 4 bases, the J end by 0 bases, with 13 bases between. In nucleotides, the CDR3 is TGTGCCATCAGTGGGGCAGGGCCAAATAGCAATCAGCCCCAGCATTTT. The encoded protein is CAISGAGPNSNQPQHF.

The V and J genes are TRBV7-6 and TRBJ2-5; D uncertain. V lost 1 base and J 7 bases, leaving 7 bases between the germline ends. CDR1 is SGHVS, CDR2 FNYEAQ, per germline. The CDR3 totals 12 residues. The CDR3 loop is CASSLDGSTQYF. CDR3 in DNA: TGTGCCAGCAGCTTAGACGGTTCGACCCAGTACTTC.

V is TRBV29-1 and J is TRBJ2-5, with D possibly TRBD2 on 5 matching bases. The V end was cut by 4 bases, the J end by 2 bases, with 8 bases between. Per the germline V gene, CDR1 is SQVTM and CDR2 is ANQGSEA. The CDR3 is 12 residues long. CDR3 loop: CSVGEGQETQYF. As DNA, the CDR3 is TGCAGCGTTGGCGAGGGACAAGAGACCCAGTACTTC.

The chain couples TRBV18 to TRBJ2-3; tentatively, D is TRBD2 (5 bases). V was trimmed by 4 bases and J by 2 bases, leaving 19 bases between them. The V gene's germline CDR1 is KGHSH and CDR2 LQKENI. This CDR3 spans 17 amino acids. This CDR3 is CASSLFLGRAFTDTQYF. The CDR3 coding sequence is TGTGCCAGCTCACTCTTTCTTGGGCGGGCTTTCACAGATACGCAGTATTTT.

The rearrangement joins TRBV7-8 to TRBJ1-6; D is possibly TRBD1 (5 bases). Germline V gives CDR1 SGHVS, CDR2 FQNEAQ. The V and J ends lost 6 bases and 9 bases respectively, with 21 bases between them. The CDR3 has 16 amino acids. Here the CDR3 reads CASRTTGTPGGSPLHF. CDR3 coding DNA: TGTGCCAGCAGAACTACCGGGACTCCGGGAGGTTCACCCCTCCACTTT.

This chain links TRBV5-1 with TRBJ2-3; 7 nucleotides agree with TRBD1. Germline V gene data show CDR1 as SGHRS and CDR2 as YFSETQ. The junction had 6 bases not matched to a gene; V was cut back by 4 bases and J by 4 bases. The CDR3 length is 14 residues. CDR3 residues: CASSPATGADTQYF. CDR3 DNA sequence: TGCGCCAGCAGCCCAGCCACAGGGGCAGATACGCAGTATTTT.

The rearrangement uses TRBV9 and TRBJ1-1; D may be TRBD1 (6 bases). The CDR3 loop spans 14 amino acids. The V end was cut by 0 bases, the J end by 2 bases, with 8 bases between. Germline loops: CDR1 SGDLS, CDR2 YYNGEE. CDR3 protein: CASSVAGQNTEAFF. As DNA, the CDR3 is TGTGCCAGCAGCGTAGCGGGACAAAACACTGAAGCTTTCTTT.

The chain links TRBV18 to TRBJ2-7; a possible D gene is TRBD1 (6 bases). V lost 3 bases and J lost 5, with 14 bases in between. The CDR3 covers 14 residues. Germline V CDR1 and CDR2: KGHSH, LQKENI. The CDR3 DNA sequence: TGTGCCAGCTCACCCCTCACAGGGAGCAACGAGCAGTACTTC. Protein sequence: CASSPLTGSNEQYF. The full variable domain, rest sourced from reference TRBV18 and TRBJ2-7, is NAGVMQNPRHLVRRRGQEARLRCSPMKGHSHVYWYRQLPEEGLKFMVYLQKENIIDESGMPKERFSAEFPKEGPSILRIQQVVRGDSAAYFCASSPLTGSNEQYFGPGTRLTVT.

The rearrangement uses TRBV13 and TRBJ2-1, with D perhaps matching TRBD1 (6 bases). Germline values: CDR1 PRHDT, CDR2 FYEKMQ (reference sequence). The CDR3 loop spans 15 amino acids. Trimming removed 4 bases from V and 5 bases from J, with 15 bases in between. The CDR3 loop reads CASSSRGKNHNEQFF. The CDR3 DNA sequence: TGTGCCAGCAGCTCCAGGGGAAAAAATCACAATGAGCAGTTCTTC. The whole variable domain, remainder taken from reference TRBV13 and TRBJ2-1, is AAGVIQSPRHLIKEKRETATLKCYPIPRHDTVYWYQQGPGQDPQFLISFYEKMQSDKGSIPDRFSAQQFSDYHSELNMSSLELGDSALYFCASSSRGKNHNEQFFGPGTRLTVL.

CDR3: CASSLGRNSLSSGNTIYF. As DNA, the CDR3 is TGTGCCAGCAGTCTCGGGAGGAACAGTCTAAGCTCTGGAAACACCATATATTTT. The chain recombines TRBV7-2 with TRBJ1-3; D is unresolved. This CDR3 spans 18 amino acids. V was clipped by 6 bases and J by 0 bases, with 21 bases between them. CDR1 is SGHTA, CDR2 FQGNSA, per germline.

The chain uses TRBV19 and TRBJ1-3, with D possibly matching TRBD1 (5 bases). This CDR3 is built from 17 residues. Trimming left V 3 bases short and J 2 bases short, with 17 bases between. The germline CDR1 and CDR2 sequences are LNHDA and SQIVND (reference sequence). For the CDR3, the DNA is TGTGCCAGTAGTATCCCCCCGCCAGCGGGGGCTGGAAACACCATATATTTT. Its protein product is CASSIPPPAGAGNTIYF. The full variable domain, with the rest looked up from reference TRBV19 and TRBJ1-3, is DGGITQSPKYLFRKEGQNVTLSCEQNLNHDAMYWYRQDPGQGLRLIYYSQIVNDFQKGDIAEGYSVSREKKESFPLTVTSAQKNPTAFYLCASSIPPPAGAGNTIYFGEGSWLTVV.

The rearrangement links TRBV4-2 to TRBJ1-5, with D perhaps matching TRBD1 (6 bases). With 0 bases removed from V and 11 bases from J, the gap between germline ends came to 20 bases. The CDR3 has 16 amino acids. Germline V gene lookup returns CDR1 LGHNA and CDR2 YNFKEQ. Written as DNA, the CDR3 is TGTGCCAGCAGCCAAGATGGGACAAGTCTGATAGGGGCCCAGCATTTT. Its translation: CASSQDGTSLIGAQHF.

The V gene is TRBV10-3, the J gene TRBJ2-7; weak D call: TRBD1 (6 bases). CDR1 and CDR2 (germline): ENHRY, SYGVKD. V was cut by 5 bases and J by 3 bases, with 8 bases left in between. The CDR3 loop spans 12 amino acids. CDR3 bases: TGTGCCATCAGTACAGGGATCTACGAGCAGTACTTC. Encoded protein: CAISTGIYEQYF.

The V and J genes are TRBV7-2 and TRBJ2-5, with D possibly TRBD1 on 7 matching bases. Germline V gene data show CDR1 as SGHTA and CDR2 as FQGNSA. The CDR3 sequence is 14 residues long. V was pared by 2 bases and J by 6 bases, with 13 bases between. CDR3 amino acids: CASSLNRGGKTQYF. The CDR3, as DNA: TGTGCCAGCAGCTTAAACAGGGGCGGGAAGACCCAGTACTTC.

The chain uses TRBV11-2 and TRBJ2-7; 11 nucleotides line up with TRBD2. This CDR3 is built from 17 residues. Germline V CDR1 and CDR2: SGHAT, FQNNGV. After removal of 2 bases from V and 5 bases from J, the junction contained 11 bases not matched to a gene. CDR3 loop: CASSLLAGGPSTHEQYF. The CDR3 coding sequence is TGTGCCAGCAGCTTACTAGCGGGGGGTCCTAGTACCCACGAGCAGTACTTC.

The J gene is TRBJ1-5, the V gene TRBV4-2; 7 bases match TRBD1. The CDR3 sequence is 16 residues long. CDR1 and CDR2 (germline): LGHNA, YNFKEQ. Trimming removed 2 bases from V and 5 bases from J; junction bases left unmatched: 9. The CDR3 here is CASSQSNRGRDQPQHF. In DNA, the CDR3 is TGTGCCAGCAGCCAATCGAACAGGGGTAGGGATCAGCCCCAGCATTTT.

V usage is TRBV5-1 and J usage is TRBJ1-1; 8 bases match TRBD1. Germline values: CDR1 SGHRS, CDR2 YFSETQ. CDR3 length: 15 amino acids. Unmatched junction bases numbered 8, after V lost 4 bases and J lost 3 bases. The CDR3 is CASSTRTGPYTEAFF. In nucleotides, the CDR3 is TGCGCCAGCAGCACACGGACAGGGCCCTACACTGAAGCTTTCTTT.

The V gene is TRBV5-6, the J gene TRBJ2-5; D is perhaps TRBD2 (7 bases). The CDR3 is 16 residues long. V shed 0 bases and J shed 9 bases, with 21 bases lying between them. From germline, CDR1 is SGHDT and CDR2 YYEEEE. The CDR3: CASSLVPRGGLEAQYF. The DNA for the CDR3 is TGTGCCAGCAGCTTGGTCCCCAGGGGAGGGCTGGAGGCCCAGTACTTC.

The rearrangement joins TRBV28 to TRBJ1-5; D not resolved. Germline CDR1 MDHEN, CDR2 SYDVKM. The CDR3 length is 14 residues. The ends were cut back, 5 bases at V and 5 bases at J, with 13 bases in the middle. The CDR3 spells CASSLGPAHQPQHF. CDR3 bases: TGTGCCAGCAGTCTTGGGCCAGCACATCAGCCCCAGCATTTT.